These T cell receptor beta chains were read from a single sample in a study of blood T cell repertoires in COVID-19. Here immunoSEQ multiplex PCR was the method, and the copy in TCRdb shows in-frame clones only, minus some. The data contain approximately 170,000 clones, 83% of them singletons. Material: peripheral blood. All receptors come from a woman of 80 years or more with acute or convalescent COVID-19. Each CDR3 is given without its conserved first and last residue. D genes are given only for firm matches. A clone size is listed for some rows: how often the clone was seen (once, few, many), or a class if it is expanded.

d_call: .
clone_size: .
v_call: TRBV5-1
j_call: TRBJ1-1
cdr3_aa: ASSPTPRAYTEAF

d_call: TRBD1
clone_size: .
v_call: TRBV2
j_call: TRBJ1-2
cdr3_aa: ASSPGTEYYGYT

d_call: .
clone_size: .
v_call: TRBV19
j_call: TRBJ1-5
cdr3_aa: ASSNYAVSNQPQH

d_call: TRBD1
clone_size: .
v_call: TRBV28
j_call: TRBJ2-5
cdr3_aa: ASKQGARRYQETQY

d_call: TRBD1
clone_size: .
v_call: TRBV6-1
j_call: TRBJ1-3
cdr3_aa: ASSAAGTGSGNTIY

d_call: TRBD2
clone_size: .
v_call: TRBV27
j_call: TRBJ2-3
cdr3_aa: ASRRSGGRTDTQY

d_call: TRBD1
clone_size: once
v_call: TRBV4-3
j_call: TRBJ1-3
cdr3_aa: ASSQGQGTGNTIY

d_call: TRBD2
clone_size: once
v_call: TRBV28
j_call: TRBJ2-1
cdr3_aa: ASSLISGGAVEQF

d_call: TRBD2
clone_size: .
v_call: TRBV11-2
j_call: TRBJ2-7
cdr3_aa: ASSSAGAYEQY

d_call: .
clone_size: .
v_call: TRBV7-9
j_call: TRBJ1-1
cdr3_aa: ASSLEGPFMAF

d_call: TRBD1
clone_size: few
v_call: TRBV19
j_call: TRBJ1-5
cdr3_aa: ASSNLQGVQPQH

d_call: .
clone_size: .
v_call: TRBV12-3/TRBV12-4
j_call: TRBJ1-2
cdr3_aa: ASSLTVSYGYT

d_call: TRBD2
clone_size: .
v_call: TRBV30
j_call: TRBJ2-3
cdr3_aa: AWSVWAGGPDTQY

d_call: .
clone_size: .
v_call: TRBV4-3
j_call: TRBJ1-4
cdr3_aa: ASSQDLTAGEKLF

d_call: .
clone_size: .
v_call: TRBV7-9
j_call: TRBJ1-2
cdr3_aa: ASSPTGIYGYT

d_call: .
clone_size: .
v_call: TRBV6-6
j_call: TRBJ2-7
cdr3_aa: ASSPTGLGGSEQY

d_call: TRBD2
clone_size: .
v_call: TRBV3-1/TRBV3-2
j_call: TRBJ2-5
cdr3_aa: ASSQALAAGRETQY

d_call: .
clone_size: .
v_call: TRBV6-5
j_call: TRBJ2-7
cdr3_aa: ASHRHSYEQY

d_call: TRBD2
clone_size: few
v_call: TRBV9
j_call: TRBJ2-3
cdr3_aa: ASSVRAGGSPDTQY

d_call: TRBD1
clone_size: .
v_call: TRBV7-9
j_call: TRBJ1-4
cdr3_aa: ASTFTGGEKLF

d_call: TRBD1
clone_size: .
v_call: TRBV11-2
j_call: TRBJ2-3
cdr3_aa: ASSLGTGGADTQY

d_call: .
clone_size: .
v_call: TRBV5-1
j_call: TRBJ2-7
cdr3_aa: ASSLDPVYEQY

d_call: .
clone_size: .
v_call: TRBV19
j_call: TRBJ2-2
cdr3_aa: ASSFRERSAGELF

d_call: TRBD1
clone_size: .
v_call: TRBV4-3
j_call: TRBJ2-2
cdr3_aa: ASSQAISGGWVTGELF

d_call: .
clone_size: .
v_call: TRBV4-1
j_call: TRBJ1-4
cdr3_aa: ASRTGLYNEKLF

d_call: .
clone_size: .
v_call: TRBV14
j_call: TRBJ1-6
cdr3_aa: ASSQEAEVSPLH

d_call: .
clone_size: once
v_call: TRBV7-2
j_call: TRBJ1-1
cdr3_aa: ASSLDSGYEAF

d_call: TRBD1
clone_size: .
v_call: TRBV25-1
j_call: TRBJ2-2
cdr3_aa: ASSERDRGRLF

d_call: .
clone_size: .
v_call: TRBV5-6
j_call: TRBJ1-1
cdr3_aa: ASSRPRTANTEAF

d_call: TRBD1
clone_size: .
v_call: TRBV7-3
j_call: TRBJ2-7
cdr3_aa: ASSTDRGYEQY

d_call: TRBD1
clone_size: .
v_call: TRBV5-1
j_call: TRBJ2-7
cdr3_aa: ASRGQDSYEQY

d_call: .
clone_size: .
v_call: TRBV3-1/TRBV3-2
j_call: TRBJ2-7
cdr3_aa: ASSQLREQY

d_call: TRBD2
clone_size: .
v_call: TRBV18
j_call: TRBJ2-7
cdr3_aa: ASSPLSGNDEQY

d_call: .
clone_size: once
v_call: TRBV24-1
j_call: TRBJ2-6
cdr3_aa: ATMGRSGANVLT

d_call: .
clone_size: .
v_call: TRBV5-6
j_call: TRBJ2-7
cdr3_aa: ASAWWELATYEQY

d_call: .
clone_size: .
v_call: TRBV2
j_call: TRBJ2-2
cdr3_aa: ASSAGSQVGELF

d_call: TRBD1
clone_size: .
v_call: TRBV24-1
j_call: TRBJ2-1
cdr3_aa: ATSDATGQGYNEQF

d_call: .
clone_size: once
v_call: TRBV3-1/TRBV3-2
j_call: TRBJ2-2
cdr3_aa: ASSQGTLNTGELF

d_call: TRBD1
clone_size: .
v_call: TRBV19
j_call: TRBJ1-2
cdr3_aa: ASSIETRGHGYT

d_call: TRBD1
clone_size: .
v_call: TRBV9
j_call: TRBJ1-1
cdr3_aa: ASSARQGSAEAF

d_call: TRBD1
clone_size: .
v_call: TRBV6-5
j_call: TRBJ2-5
cdr3_aa: ASTNTGGETQY

d_call: TRBD1
clone_size: few
v_call: TRBV18
j_call: TRBJ1-1
cdr3_aa: ASSPTGFSTEAF

d_call: .
clone_size: .
v_call: TRBV2
j_call: TRBJ1-5
cdr3_aa: ASSEGAGNQPQH